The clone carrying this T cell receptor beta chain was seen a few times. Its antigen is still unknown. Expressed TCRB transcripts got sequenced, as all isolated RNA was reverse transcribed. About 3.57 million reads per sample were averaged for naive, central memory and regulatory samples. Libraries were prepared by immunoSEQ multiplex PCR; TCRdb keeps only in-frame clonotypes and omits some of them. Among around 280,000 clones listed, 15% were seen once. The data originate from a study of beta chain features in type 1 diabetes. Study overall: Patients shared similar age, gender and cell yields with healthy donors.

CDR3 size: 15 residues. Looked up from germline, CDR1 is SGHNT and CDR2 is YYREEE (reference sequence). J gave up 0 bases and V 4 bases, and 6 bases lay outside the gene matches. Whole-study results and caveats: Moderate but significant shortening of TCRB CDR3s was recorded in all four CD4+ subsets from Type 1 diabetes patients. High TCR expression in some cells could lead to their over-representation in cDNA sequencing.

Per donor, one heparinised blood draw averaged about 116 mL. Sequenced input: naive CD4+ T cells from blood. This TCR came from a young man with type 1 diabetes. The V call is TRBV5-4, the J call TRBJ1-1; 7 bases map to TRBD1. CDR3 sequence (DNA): TGTGCCAGCAGCCCACTCGGGACAGTGAACACTGAAGCTTTCTTT. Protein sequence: CASSPLGTVNTEAFF.